One sample yielded the 6 T cell receptor beta chains listed below, sequenced in a study of T cell responses to AZD1222 COVID-19 vaccine. TCRdb's table, derived via immunoSEQ multiplex PCR, lists solely in-frame clones and lacks some. Among about 120,000 clones listed, almost 90% were seen once. Here the sequenced sample was peripheral blood, taken on day 0 of AZD1222 vaccination. All receptors derive from an adult in good health.

The chain combines TRBV11-2 with TRBJ2-2; D is unclear. The CDR3 is made up of 14 amino acids. CDR1 SGHAT and CDR2 FQNNGV come from the germline V gene. V lost 1 base and J 2 bases, leaving 5 bases between the germline ends. Here the CDR3 reads CASSLGPNTGELFF. CDR3 in DNA: TGTGCCAGCAGCTTAGGACCCAACACCGGGGAGCTGTTTTTT.

This chain uses TRBV18 with TRBJ2-3, with D perhaps being TRBD1 or TRBD2 (6 bases each). The CDR3 consists of 18 residues. Trimming shortened V by 1 base and J by 0 bases, and 17 bases separated the two germline ends. Germline V CDR1 and CDR2: KGHSH, LQKENI. CDR3 amino acids: CASSPLGTGAHSTDTQYF. Here the CDR3 DNA reads TGTGCCAGCTCACCACTAGGAACGGGGGCCCACAGCACAGATACGCAGTATTTT.

This sequence joins TRBV24-1 and TRBJ1-2; no firm D call. The V and J ends lost 3 bases and 7 bases respectively, with 8 bases between them. The CDR3 is 12 residues long. Germline-derived CDR1 and CDR2 are KGHDR and SFDVKD. CDR3 protein: CATSDPLGGYTF. CDR3 DNA sequence: TGTGCCACCAGTGATCCCCTCGGTGGCTACACCTTC.

The chain couples TRBV19 to TRBJ1-1, with a tentative D call TRBD1 (6 bases). The CDR3 has 13 amino acids. V lost 2 bases and J 6 bases, leaving 10 bases between the germline ends. Germline V gives CDR1 LNHDA, CDR2 SQIVND (reference sequence). DNA for the CDR3: TGTGCCAGTAGTATAAGGGGGGATCCTGAAGCTTTCTTT. Amino acid sequence: CASSIRGDPEAFF.

The chain employs TRBV6-5 and TRBJ1-1; D is undetermined. Germline V lookup: CDR1 MNHEY, CDR2 SVGAGI. V lost 6 bases and J lost 4, with 15 bases in between. The CDR3 contains 14 residues. CDR3 nucleotide sequence: TGTGCCAGCAGCAAGACGGCGACGAGCACTGAAGCTTTCTTT. Translation gives CASSKTATSTEAFF.

The chain joins TRBV7-2 to TRBJ2-3; D is undetermined. With 3 bases removed from V and 0 bases from J, the gap between germline ends came to 7 bases. Germline V CDR1 and CDR2: SGHTA, FQGNSA. The CDR3 is 14 residues long. The CDR3: CASSFTVSTDTQYF. CDR3 DNA: TGTGCCAGCAGCTTCACCGTTAGCACAGATACGCAGTATTTT. Together with reference TRBV7-2 and TRBJ2-3, the CDR3 gives the full variable domain: GAGVSQSPSNKVTEKGKDVELRCDPISGHTALYWYRQSLGQGLEFLIYFQGNSAPDKSGLPSDRFSAERTGGSVSTLTIQRTQQEDSAVYLCASSFTVSTDTQYFGPGTRLTVL.